The T cell receptor beta chain described here comes from a study of shared clonotypes between healthy human individuals (dated by TCRdb to the early 2020s). A note on the overall study: A few men and two women, aged 18 to 49 years, made up the cohort. For each donor, CD4 naive and CD4 memory were each run on three plates, CD8 naive on two plates, and CD8 memory on one plate. Blood TCR repertoires of 5 or 6 healthy adults were deeply sequenced to estimate repertoire size and the extent of clonotype sharing between individuals. Different laboratories and diverse techniques were used to prepare libraries and sequence TCR repertoires, to increase sequencing depth and limit assay-specific biases. Leukapheresis yielded between about 0.9 and 9 billion PBMCs per donor.

Broad study findings and their caveats: Larger estimated clonotype richness was generally found for naive subsets than for memory subsets. Pairwise subsampling led to the expectation that sequencing depth would affect the degree of clonotype sharing among donors. Roughly 5% of naive CD4, 3.5% of naive CD8, 2% to 2.5% of memory CD4, and over 0.35% of memory CD8 clonotypes were shared across a few donors. Compared with non-shared clonotypes, clonotypes shared by all four sorted-subset donors had higher generation probabilities. Sampling was limited to blood, and TCR repertoires in tissue likely differ from TCR repertoires in blood. Rarefaction of sorted-subset datasets indicated incomplete sequencing despite the large sequencing depth. Because the study included only a small number of donors, the genetic and exposure-history diversity represented was limited.

As regards this clone: It lacks a known antigen. Base qualities are not recorded, but no much larger clone differs from it by a single base.

CD8 naive samples were CD45RO-negative cells positively selected for CCR7, giving a CD45RA+CCR7+ population that excluded TemRA cells. Donors were healthy HIV-negative adults with no recently reported acute infections or vaccinations. Only Caucasian adults living in Nashville, Tennessee, USA were represented among the donors. Blood was obtained by leukapheresis, after which PBMCs were separated by Ficoll-Histopaque density gradient centrifugation and cryopreserved in liquid nitrogen vapor phase. Analytical flow cytometry was used to check the purity and quantity of every magnetically sorted T cell population. Each sorted fraction had its genomic DNA isolated and then quantified by UV absorbance on a Nanodrop 2000c. Using the deep immunoSEQ assay, TCR CDR3 regions were amplified from genomic DNA by multiplex PCR. Extracted genomic DNA from each cell subset was distributed evenly across all wells of several immunoSEQ 96-well plates, and each plate was treated as a replicate. For sorted subsets, approximately 0.2 ug of genomic DNA, equivalent to roughly 33,000 T cell genomes, went into each replicate PCR. The purified libraries were quantified using a Qubit 3.0 fluorometer, sized with a Bioanalyzer 2100, and then quantified again using the KAPA Library Quantification kit. A separate single-read 150-cycle Illumina NextSeq 550 flow cell was used to sequence each immunoSEQ 96-well plate. In the original analysis: The immunoSEQ output contained only junctional sequences without quality scores, so filtering could not match that applied to full-length reads. Sequences were annotated with PyIR, a Python wrapper for IgBLAST v1.9, using IMGT germline references to assign V/J genes and CDR3. Reads were removed for weak V/J assignments (E-value above 1e-6), missing CDR3, stop codons, out-of-frame junctions, or ambiguous translated residues. A V3J clonotype was defined by an identical inferred V gene, J gene, and CDR3 amino acid sequence. The percentage overlap between two repertoires was calculated by dividing the number of shared unique clonotypes by the size of the smaller repertoire. RTK rarefaction, the Chao1 estimator, and Recon v2.1 estimates of unobserved clonotypes were used to assess repertoire richness. For all TCRbeta clonotypes obtained by the gDNA method from a handful of donors, generation probabilities were computed with OLGA. TCRdb obtained this table from immuneACCESS and retained in-frame rearrangements with V and J assigned. These tables miss some clones; where compared with another copy, unresolved V genes account for less than half of the shortfall, and the remainder is unexplained. D and trimming come from the DNA, and the V and J calls and clone size come from that table. This sample comprises millions of clones, more than 85% of them detected only once. The ten largest clones capture over 1.5% of the sample.

This sequence originates from a man younger than 30 in good health. Some clones in this sample may be carry-over from other donors' samples. Source material: naive CD8+ T cells from PBMCs. This sample's cell subset or site label indicates: CD45RA+CCR7+.

The CDR3 protein is CASSLADPGLAGGGEQYF. The nucleotide sequence is given as TGTGCCAGCAGCTTAGCTGACCCCGGACTAGCGGGAGGAGGTGAGCAGTACTTC. The receptor chain draws on TRBV11-3 and TRBJ2-7; TRBD2 fits 14 bases in the junction. Trimming takes 1 base off V and 7 bases off J; junction bases not matched to a gene: 12. Reading from cysteine to phenylalanine, the CDR3 counts 18 amino acids. Solely the CDR3 DNA is kept, with 54 bases framed from the first base. From the germline V gene, CDR1 is SGHNT and CDR2 is YENEEA.